These 25 T cell receptor beta chains were all obtained from the same sample, sequenced in a study of T-cell memory formation after mild COVID-19. TCRdb itself ran the 5' RACE reads through MiXCR, one entry per CDR3 protein. Here the sample spans roughly 450,000 distinct CDR3 sequences, over 15% being singletons. Sequencing was carried out using PBMCs or a T cell subset sorted from them (not recorded which). The source of these receptors is an adult woman who had mild COVID-19 (a few samples of this study predate the infection). Cell type and time point are not known.

This chain links TRBV12-3 or TRBV12-4 with TRBJ2-1, with TRBD1 identical over 7 bases. This CDR3 spans 14 amino acids. V was pared by 7 bases and J by 9 bases, with 12 bases of the junction left unmatched. CDR3 DNA: TGTGCCAGCAAGCGCAGGGGGAAGTTAGGTGAGCAGTTCTTC. Translated: CASKRRGKLGEQFF.

This clonotype has a handful of counts. V usage is TRBV11-3 and J usage is TRBJ2-3; D may be TRBD2 (6 bases). V lost 4 bases, J lost 6 bases, and 11 bases lay in between. Germline values: CDR1 SGHNT, CDR2 YENEEA. This CDR3 is 13 amino acids long. The CDR3 protein is CASSSGLVDTQYF. The DNA of the CDR3 is TGTGCCAGCAGCTCGGGACTTGTGGATACGCAGTATTTT.

The chain links TRBV2 to TRBJ1-3; D is possibly TRBD1 (6 bases). The germline V and J ends were trimmed by 0 bases and 3 bases, with 12 bases remaining between them. From germline, CDR1 is SNHLY and CDR2 FYNNEI. This CDR3 contains 16 residues. As DNA, the CDR3 is TGTGCCAGCAGTGAAGCGTCATGGGGGCTTGGAAACACCATATATTTT. Translation: CASSEASWGLGNTIYF.

The V call is TRBV18, the J call TRBJ2-5; the D call may be TRBD1 or TRBD2 (5 bases each). This CDR3 comprises 13 residues. Trimming left V 3 bases short and J 5 bases short, with 10 bases between. Germline V gives CDR1 KGHSH, CDR2 LQKENI. CDR3 bases: TGTGCCAGCTCACCCCGGGACCGGGAGACCCAGTACTTC. This gives the protein CASSPRDRETQYF.

This clonotype was seen only a few times. CDR3 residues: CASSFPGLPEQFF. CDR3 nucleotide sequence: TGTGCCAGCAGCTTCCCGGGACTCCCAGAGCAGTTCTTC. The J gene is TRBJ2-1, the V gene TRBV3-1; TRBD2 might be the D (6 bases). CDR3 size: 13 residues. V was pared by 5 bases and J by 10 bases, with 15 bases between. Germline CDR1 LGHDT, CDR2 YNNKEL (reference sequence).

The chain couples TRBV6-2 or TRBV6-3 to TRBJ1-5; 8 bases align to TRBD1. The V gene's germline CDR1 is MNHEY and CDR2 SVGEGT. CDR3 length: 20 amino acids. The trim removed 7 bases at V and 0 bases at J, leaving 20 bases unmatched. The DNA of the CDR3 is TGTGCCAGCACCGGAAGAAGGGCCGGGACAGGAGATTATAGCAATCAGCCCCAGCATTTT. Protein sequence: CASTGRRAGTGDYSNQPQHF.

This clonotype was seen only a few times. This chain links TRBV29-1 with TRBJ1-1; 7 bases align to TRBD1. Losses at the gene ends were 8 bases for V and 4 bases for J; bases not matched to a gene: 13. This CDR3 is built from 14 residues. Germline loops: CDR1 SQVTM, CDR2 ANQGSEA. For the CDR3, the DNA is TGCAGCTCGATGGAAGGGGGCGGGAGCACTGAAGCTTTCTTT. Translation: CSSMEGGGSTEAFF. The variable domain in full, with the rest retrieved from reference TRBV29-1 and TRBJ1-1, is SAVISQKPSRDICQRGTSLTIQCQVDSQVTMMFWYRQQPGQSLTLIATANQGSEATYESGFVIDKFPISRPNLTFSTLTVSNMSPEDSSIYLCSSMEGGGSTEAFFGQGTRLTVV.

This chain uses TRBV6-2 or TRBV6-3 with TRBJ1-1; the D gene is possibly TRBD1 (5 bases). The ends were cut back, 8 bases at V and 0 bases at J, with 16 bases in the middle. The length of the CDR3 is 15 residues. Germline V gene lookup returns CDR1 MNHEY and CDR2 SVGEGT. The CDR3 nucleotides are TGTGCCAGCCGGACCAGGGCCCGCATGAACACTGAAGCTTTCTTT. Its protein product is CASRTRARMNTEAFF.

This clonotype was seen a handful of times. The chain recombines TRBV7-9 with TRBJ2-5, with 8 positions matching TRBD2. The germline gives CDR1 SEHNR, CDR2 FQNEAQ (reference sequence). The CDR3 sequence is 16 residues long. V shed 5 bases and J 2 bases; nucleotides not matched to a gene: 10. CDR3 in amino acids: CASSQGREGVQETQYF. Written as DNA, the CDR3 is TGTGCCAGCAGCCAAGGCCGGGAGGGCGTTCAAGAGACCCAGTACTTC.

The genes are TRBV24-1 and TRBJ2-1; 7 nucleotides match TRBD1. There are 16 residues in the CDR3. V gave up 2 bases and J gave up 2 bases; unmatched junction bases: 5. Looked up from germline, CDR1 is KGHDR and CDR2 is SFDVKD. CDR3 sequence: CATSDWVQGAYNEQFF. The DNA of the CDR3 is TGTGCCACCAGTGATTGGGTTCAGGGGGCCTACAATGAGCAGTTCTTC.

This clonotype was picked up a small number of times. This sequence joins TRBV7-9 and TRBJ2-5, with D hard to call. The ends were cut back, 8 bases at V and 7 bases at J, with 8 bases in the middle. Looked up from germline, CDR1 is SEHNR and CDR2 is FQNEAQ (reference sequence). The CDR3 is made up of 10 amino acids. CDR3 loop: CASAEGTQYF. The CDR3 DNA is TGTGCCAGCGCCGAAGGGACCCAGTACTTC.

This clonotype was observed a few times. This chain connects TRBV12-3 or TRBV12-4 to TRBJ2-3; 8 bases fit TRBD2. Trimming cost V 5 bases and J 1 base; bases outside gene matches: 11. The CDR3 sequence is 17 residues long. CDR3 DNA: TGTGCCAGCAGTCCCCTTCCGGGGGGGCCTGGCACAGATACGCAGTATTTT. This codes for CASSPLPGGPGTDTQYF.

The V gene is TRBV3-1, the J gene TRBJ1-1; D perhaps matches TRBD1 (5 bases). V lost 4 bases and J lost 2, with 14 bases in between. The CDR3 has 15 residues. CDR1 and CDR2 (germline): LGHDT, YNNKEL (reference sequence). This CDR3 is CASSLERGLNTEAFF. In DNA form, the CDR3 reads TGTGCCAGCAGCCTGGAAAGGGGACTAAACACTGAAGCTTTCTTT.

The table lists this clonotype with a few counts. The V gene is TRBV10-3, the J gene TRBJ1-1, with D unresolved. CDR3 length: 15 residues. V lost 3 bases to trimming and J lost 0 bases, with 11 bases between them. Germline CDR1 and CDR2: ENHRY and SYGVKD. The CDR3 DNA reads as TGTGCCATCAGTGAACGCTTTTCAGTGAACACTGAAGCTTTCTTT. Translated, it gives CAISERFSVNTEAFF.

This clonotype was picked up a small number of times. The chain recombines TRBV18 with TRBJ1-2; TRBD1 agrees at 7 bases. This CDR3 contains 19 residues. J lost 5 bases, V lost 0 bases, and 18 bases had no gene match. The germline V gene has CDR1 KGHSH and CDR2 LQKENI. In DNA form, the CDR3 reads TGTGCCAGCTCACCACCGTGGCCCCCTACCGGGACAGCGAATTATGGCTACACCTTC. It translates to CASSPPWPPTGTANYGYTF.

This clonotype appeared a single time. The rearrangement uses TRBV4-3 and TRBJ2-3; TRBD2 aligns across 9 bases. Germline V gives CDR1 LGHNA, CDR2 YSLEER. The CDR3 contains 15 residues. Trimming cost V 8 bases and J 3 bases; bases outside gene matches: 9. The CDR3 protein is CASGVAGAGTDTQYF. The CDR3 nucleotides are TGCGCCAGCGGCGTAGCGGGAGCGGGGACAGATACGCAGTATTTT.

This clonotype was counted many times. The CDR3 nucleotides read TGTGCTAGTGGTTTGGCACCTAGCGGGAACCCAGATACGCAGTATTTT. Protein sequence: CASGLAPSGNPDTQYF. The chain has TRBV12-5 and TRBJ2-3, with TRBD2 matching 9 bases. This CDR3 is 16 amino acids long. Germline V lookup: CDR1 LGHNT, CDR2 FRNRAP. The V and J ends lost 1 base and 4 bases, in that order; junction bases with no gene match: 6.

J is TRBJ2-2 and V is TRBV7-3; 7 bases are a match to TRBD1. Germline values: CDR1 SGHTA, CDR2 FQGTGA. The trim removed 3 bases at V and 4 bases at J, leaving 5 bases unmatched. This CDR3 region has 15 residues. The CDR3 bases are TGTGCCAGCAGCTTGAAACAGGGGTCCACCGGGGAGCTGTTTTTT. This sequence encodes CASSLKQGSTGELFF.

This chain connects TRBV7-9 to TRBJ1-2; D not certain. The CDR3 sequence is 13 residues long. Trimming removed 1 base at V and 6 bases at J, with 9 bases between. The V gene's germline CDR1 is SEHNR and CDR2 FQNEAQ (reference sequence). Here the CDR3 DNA reads TGTGCCAGCAGCTTAGAAGGGTACGATGGCTACACCTTC. Amino acids: CASSLEGYDGYTF.

The rearrangement links TRBV2 to TRBJ2-1, with TRBD1 matching 11 bases. The CDR3 totals 17 residues. V lost 5 bases and J lost 4; bases outside the gene matches: 10. Germline CDR1 reads SNHLY; CDR2 reads FYNNEI. The CDR3 loop reads CASSTRGQGAIYNEQFF. CDR3 in DNA: TGTGCCAGCAGTACTCGCGGACAGGGGGCTATATACAATGAGCAGTTCTTC. The variable domain in full, with the rest retrieved from reference TRBV2 and TRBJ2-1, is EPEVTQTPSHQVTQMGQEVILRCVPISNHLYFYWYRQILGQKVEFLVSFYNNEISEKSEIFDDQFSVERPDGSNFTLKIRSTKLEDSAMYFCASSTRGQGAIYNEQFFGPGTRLTVL.

The chain is built from TRBV5-1 and TRBJ1-2; D is unresolved. The CDR3 covers 14 residues. Germline values: CDR1 SGHRS, CDR2 YFSETQ. V dropped 2 bases and J dropped 4 bases, with 12 bases sitting between them. The CDR3 nucleotides are TGCGCCAGCAGCTTCGAGGGCCCTGGCTATGGCTACACCTTC. Amino acid sequence: CASSFEGPGYGYTF.

This clonotype was seen more than once but under ten times. The chain employs TRBV15 and TRBJ2-1; 8 nucleotides agree with TRBD2. Germline-derived CDR1 and CDR2 are LNHNV and YYDKDF (reference sequence). This CDR3 has 16 residues. V was pared by 0 bases and J by 7 bases, with 8 bases of the junction left unmatched. DNA for the CDR3: TGTGCCACCAGCAGAGATTCAGCGGGAGTTGATAATGAGCAGTTCTTC. Protein product: CATSRDSAGVDNEQFF.

The V and J genes are TRBV12-3 or TRBV12-4 and TRBJ2-2; D is possibly TRBD2 (7 bases). The CDR3 spans 17 residues. Deletions cut 3 bases from V and 4 bases from J, with 18 bases between. Written as DNA, the CDR3 is TGTGCCAGCAGTTTGAGGCTGCGGGGGCAGGGCACCGGGGAGCTGTTTTTT. Residues: CASSLRLRGQGTGELFF.

This clonotype has more than one count but fewer than ten. The rearrangement links TRBV7-2 to TRBJ2-5; D may be TRBD1 or TRBD2 (5 bases each). Trimming left V 0 bases short and J 5 bases short, with 10 bases between. This CDR3 has 14 residues. From germline, CDR1 is SGHTA and CDR2 FQGNSA. The DNA for the CDR3 is TGTGCCAGCAGCTTAGCGGGACCTTTGGAGACCCAGTACTTC. It is translated as CASSLAGPLETQYF.

This clonotype showed up just a few times. The chain uses TRBV12-3 or TRBV12-4 and TRBJ2-7; D is ambiguous. This CDR3 is 14 amino acids long. The germline V and J ends were trimmed by 5 bases and 5 bases, with 16 bases remaining between them. CDR3 amino acids: CASSGSASGHEQYF. The CDR3 region has the DNA TGTGCCAGCAGTGGGTCAGCTAGTGGCCACGAGCAGTACTTC.